The 27 T cell receptor beta chains given below trace back to one sample, sequenced in a study of blood T cell repertoires in COVID-19. Sequencing used immunoSEQ multiplex PCR; TCRdb keeps in-frame clones, though not all of them. Of just under 50,000 clones listed, 65% to 80% are singletons. Source material: peripheral blood. The receptors originated from a man in his 70s with acute or convalescent COVID-19.

This chain connects TRBV27 to TRBJ1-2; 7 nucleotides align to TRBD1. J lost 5 bases, V lost 6 bases, and 12 bases had no gene match. The germline CDR1 and CDR2 sequences are MNHEY and SMNVEV (reference sequence). This CDR3 has 15 amino acids. Here the CDR3 DNA reads TGTGCCAGCAGCAGAGACAGGGCCCATGGGTATGGCTACACCTTC. Protein sequence: CASSRDRAHGYGYTF.

This clone was counted between two and nine times. V and J are TRBV4-2 and TRBJ2-7; 10 positions match TRBD1. The junction had 6 bases not matched to a gene; V was cut back by 0 bases and J by 4 bases. The CDR3 has 16 amino acids. Germline V gene lookup returns CDR1 LGHNA and CDR2 YNFKEQ. Written as DNA, the CDR3 is TGTGCCAGCAGCCAAGATAAGACAGGGGGCGGATACGAGCAGTACTTC. Translation: CASSQDKTGGGYEQYF.

This chain joins TRBV7-9 and TRBJ2-3, with D tentatively TRBD2 (6 bases). CDR1 is SEHNR, CDR2 FQNEAQ, per germline (reference sequence). Trimming removed 2 bases at V and 2 bases at J, with 14 bases between. The CDR3 covers 16 residues. CDR3 in DNA: TGTGCCAGCAGCTTAATGGGCGGGACGAACACAGATACGCAGTATTTT. Translation gives CASSLMGGTNTDTQYF.

The CDR3, as DNA: TGTGCCAGCAGTTTCCTCGGGGAGGCCACCGGGGAGCTGTTTTTT. Protein product: CASSFLGEATGELFF. The chain combines TRBV27 with TRBJ2-2, with D perhaps TRBD2 (6 bases). The CDR3 sequence is 15 residues long. Trimming pared 3 bases from V and 4 bases from J, leaving 12 bases between. The germline V gene encodes CDR1 MNHEY and CDR2 SMNVEV (reference sequence).

This rearrangement joins TRBV11-2 to TRBJ2-1, with TRBD2 matching 8 bases. The CDR3 is made up of 15 amino acids. CDR1 is SGHAT, CDR2 FQNNGV, per germline. After removal of 4 bases from V and 5 bases from J, the junction contained 7 bases not matched to a gene. The chain's CDR3 is CASSSLTSVNNEQFF. The CDR3 DNA sequence: TGTGCCAGCAGCTCCCTGACTAGCGTCAACAATGAGCAGTTCTTC. The complete variable domain, with remaining parts taken from reference TRBV11-2 and TRBJ2-1, reads EAGVAQSPRYKIIEKRQSVAFWCNPISGHATLYWYQQILGQGPKLLIQFQNNGVVDDSQLPKDRFSAERLKGVDSTLKIQPAKLEDSAVYLCASSSLTSVNNEQFFGPGTRLTVL.

This clone came up once. The chain recombines TRBV2 with TRBJ1-1, with 8 nucleotides matching TRBD1. Germline V gene sequence: CDR1 SNHLY, CDR2 FYNNEI. Trimming cost V 8 bases and J 1 base; bases outside gene matches: 6. CDR3 size: 14 residues. CDR3 bases: TGTGCCAGCCGGGACAGGATAGGGAACACTGAAGCTTTCTTT. Residues: CASRDRIGNTEAFF.

This chain uses TRBV11-2 with TRBJ2-1; TRBD1 matches 8 bases. The CDR3 totals 15 residues. CDR1 SGHAT and CDR2 FQNNGV come from the germline V gene. The ends lost 1 base at V and 8 bases at J; junction bases unmatched: 7. CDR3 sequence: CASSLAVRGRDEQFF. CDR3 nucleotide sequence: TGTGCCAGCAGCTTAGCGGTCAGGGGGCGGGATGAGCAGTTCTTC.

The V and J genes are TRBV7-2 and TRBJ2-7; maybe TRBD2 (6 bases). Trimming removed 4 bases from V and 2 bases from J, with 18 bases in between. The germline CDR1 and CDR2 sequences are SGHTA and FQGNSA. This CDR3 spans 16 amino acids. In DNA form, the CDR3 reads TGTGCCAGCAGCTCCCCCGGGACTCCGAGGGCCTACGAGCAGTACTTC. Its protein is CASSSPGTPRAYEQYF.

The chain is built from TRBV5-1 and TRBJ2-2; 8 bases match TRBD1. CDR1 and CDR2 (germline): SGHRS, YFSETQ. CDR3 length equals 15 residues. The J segment lost 1 base and the V segment lost 5 bases, leaving 4 bases of the junction unmatched. CDR3: CASSRQGWNTGELFF. CDR3 DNA sequence: TGCGCCAGCAGTCGACAGGGGTGGAACACCGGGGAGCTGTTTTTT.

The chain uses TRBV12-3 or TRBV12-4 and TRBJ1-5; D is possibly TRBD1 (5 bases). The V gene lost 6 bases and the J gene lost 11 bases, with 14 bases spanning the gap. The CDR3 is 12 residues long. CDR3 sequence reads: CASRQGPTAQHF. DNA of the CDR3: TGTGCCAGCAGGCAGGGCCCTACGGCCCAGCATTTT.

A single count supports this clone. This sequence joins TRBV27 and TRBJ2-2, with TRBD2 identical over 9 bases. CDR3 length equals 17 residues. Per germline, CDR1 MNHEY and CDR2 SMNVEV (reference sequence). The ends lost 5 bases at V and 5 bases at J; junction bases unmatched: 12. The CDR3: CASSPLRAGGATGELFF. Written as DNA, the CDR3 is TGTGCCAGCAGTCCCCTTAGGGCGGGAGGGGCAACCGGGGAGCTGTTTTTT.

The chain couples TRBV6-5 to TRBJ1-1, with TRBD1 identical over 7 bases. The CDR3 loop spans 15 amino acids. The V and J ends lost 2 bases and 6 bases, in that order; junction bases with no gene match: 9. In germline, CDR1 is MNHEY, CDR2 SVGAGI. In nucleotides, the CDR3 is TGTGCCAGCAGTTACGGGAGACAGGGTTTCTCTGAAGCTTTCTTT. This sequence encodes CASSYGRQGFSEAFF.

This clone was counted a few times. V is TRBV6-5 and J is TRBJ2-7; 7 bases agree with TRBD2. Trimming took 0 bases from V and 4 from J; bases not matched to a gene: 6. The CDR3 length is 15 residues. Germline CDR1 is MNHEY and CDR2 is SVGAGI. DNA for the CDR3: TGTGCCAGCAGTTACTCCCCTAGCGGCGGGTACGAGCAGTACTTC. Translated: CASSYSPSGGYEQYF.

The chain employs TRBV19 and TRBJ2-1, with 9 bases fitting TRBD2. The CDR3 sequence is 16 residues long. Losses at the gene ends were 6 bases for V and 9 bases for J; bases not matched to a gene: 15. The germline gives CDR1 LNHDA, CDR2 SQIVND (reference sequence). CDR3 nucleotide sequence: TGTGCCAGTAGCCCAGCTCTAGCGGGAAGTTCAGGTGAGCAGTTCTTC. Its protein product is CASSPALAGSSGEQFF.

V gene TRBV27 combines with J gene TRBJ2-1; 9 bases match TRBD1. The CDR3 has 17 residues. V lost 2 bases to trimming and J lost 2 bases; unmatched junction nucleotides: 7. Germline V gives CDR1 MNHEY, CDR2 SMNVEV (reference sequence). DNA for the CDR3: TGTGCCAGCAGTTTAGCTCCGGGACAGGGCACCTACAATGAGCAGTTCTTC. Translation gives CASSLAPGQGTYNEQFF.

The chain joins TRBV5-4 to TRBJ1-3; 7 nucleotides match TRBD1. Germline assignment: CDR1 SGHNT and CDR2 YYREEE (reference sequence). Trimming removed 0 bases from V and 3 bases from J; junction bases left unmatched: 6. This CDR3 contains 16 residues. CDR3 DNA sequence: TGTGCCAGCAGCTTGGGGACAGGCGGGCGTGGAAACACCATATATTTT. Translating it yields CASSLGTGGRGNTIYF.

The chain joins TRBV28 to TRBJ1-4, with TRBD1 as a possible D gene (6 bases). V was clipped by 3 bases and J by 0 bases, with 8 bases between them. The CDR3 is 15 residues long. Per germline, CDR1 MDHEN and CDR2 SYDVKM. The CDR3 protein is CASSFAGATNEKLFF. The CDR3 DNA sequence: TGTGCCAGCAGTTTTGCAGGGGCAACTAATGAAAAACTGTTTTTT. Drawing the rest from reference TRBV28 and TRBJ1-4, the complete variable domain is DVKVTQSSRYLVKRTGEKVFLECVQDMDHENMFWYRQDPGLGLRLIYFSYDVKMKEKGDIPEGYSVSREKKERFSLILESASTNQTSMYLCASSFAGATNEKLFFGSGTQLSVL.

This clone was observed a handful of times. The chain links TRBV30 to TRBJ2-4; D is perhaps TRBD2 (6 bases). Germline loops: CDR1 GTSNPN, CDR2 SVGIG (reference sequence). Trimming took 0 bases from V and 7 from J, leaving 13 bases between them. This CDR3 is 14 amino acids long. CDR3 sequence reads: CAWSVLAGRNIQYF. CDR3 sequence (DNA): TGTGCCTGGAGTGTACTTGCAGGGAGGAACATTCAGTACTTC. Complete variable domain (other parts from reference TRBV30 and TRBJ2-4): SQTIHQWPATLVQPVGSPLSLECTVEGTSNPNLYWYRQAAGRGLQLLFYSVGIGQISSEVPQNLSASRPQDRQFILSSKKLLLSDSGFYLCAWSVLAGRNIQYFGAGTRLSVL.

This clone was found a few times. V usage is TRBV2 and J usage is TRBJ1-2; no firm D call. V lost 2 bases to trimming and J lost 4 bases, with 8 bases between them. The CDR3 is 13 residues long. Germline assignment: CDR1 SNHLY and CDR2 FYNNEI. The CDR3 is CASSEMTSYGYTF. In nucleotides, the CDR3 is TGTGCCAGCAGTGAAATGACTAGCTATGGCTACACCTTC.

This clone occurred a few times. The V call is TRBV21-1, the J call TRBJ2-1; TRBD2, as called in the table, went unchecked against the DNA. TRBV21-1 is a documented pseudogene. CDR3 length: 14 residues. The CDR3 nucleotides are TGTGCCAGGAGACTAGCGGGGACGTTGGATGAGCAGTTCTTC. Its protein product is CARRLAGTLDEQFF.

The chain has TRBV29-1 and TRBJ2-3, with D hard to call. This CDR3 has 13 residues. Between the trimmed V and J ends, which lost 2 bases and 5 bases, there was a span of 11 bases. Looked up from germline, CDR1 is SQVTM and CDR2 is ANQGSEA. In DNA form, the CDR3 reads TGCAGCGTTGAACGCAGTGGTGGAGATACGCAGTATTTT. Translated, it gives CSVERSGGDTQYF.

Note on this clone: Different DNA sequences within this sample yield the same CDR3. This sequence joins TRBV12-3 or TRBV12-4 and TRBJ1-5; D ambiguous. V was shortened by 3 bases and J by 5 bases, with 5 bases between the two germline ends. The CDR3 covers 12 residues. CDR3 nucleotides: TGTGCCAGCAGTTTGTCCGATCAGCCCCAGCATTTT. It codes for CASSLSDQPQHF.

V and J are TRBV7-6 and TRBJ1-5; weak D call: TRBD1 (5 bases). The CDR3 is made up of 16 amino acids. The V gene lost 1 base and the J gene lost 2 bases, with 12 bases spanning the gap. Germline V gene lookup returns CDR1 SGHVS and CDR2 FNYEAQ. CDR3 protein: CASSLGGGGRNQPQHF. The CDR3 DNA reads TGTGCCAGCAGCTTAGGGGGGGGAGGGCGCAATCAGCCCCAGCATTTT.

This clone was observed a few times. V is TRBV3-1 (or the pseudogene TRBV3-2) and J is TRBJ2-7; TRBD2 matches at 10 bases. The CDR3 totals 16 residues. Per germline, CDR1 LGHDT and CDR2 YNNKEL (reference sequence). Losses at the gene ends were 0 bases for V and 6 bases for J; bases not matched to a gene: 8. CDR3 sequence (DNA): TGTGCCAGCAGCCAAGATTTAGCGGGAGGCCTATCCGAGCAGTACTTC. It yields the protein CASSQDLAGGLSEQYF.

This clone was picked up a small number of times. The V gene is TRBV29-1, the J gene TRBJ1-2; perhaps TRBD1 as D (5 bases). The CDR3 is 12 amino acids. CDR1 is SQVTM, CDR2 ANQGSEA, per germline. The germline V and J ends were trimmed by 2 bases and 8 bases, with 12 bases remaining between them. The CDR3 reads CSVENGAKGYTF. DNA for the CDR3: TGCAGCGTTGAAAATGGGGCGAAAGGCTACACCTTC. Variable domain in full (rest from reference TRBV29-1 and TRBJ1-2): SAVISQKPSRDICQRGTSLTIQCQVDSQVTMMFWYRQQPGQSLTLIATANQGSEATYESGFVIDKFPISRPNLTFSTLTVSNMSPEDSSIYLCSVENGAKGYTFGSGTRLTVV.

This chain links TRBV6-2 or TRBV6-3 with TRBJ2-1; TRBD1 is a possible D gene (6 bases). V lost 4 bases and J 5 bases, leaving 12 bases between the germline ends. Germline lookup yields CDR1 MNHEY and CDR2 SVGEGT. This CDR3 has 14 residues. CDR3 DNA sequence: TGTGCCAGCAGTTTAGGGACAAGTAACAATGAGCAGTTCTTC. It encodes CASSLGTSNNEQFF.

This clone was detected only once. The genes are TRBV7-9 and TRBJ1-3; TRBD1 matches at 7 bases. The V gene's germline CDR1 is SEHNR and CDR2 FQNEAQ (reference sequence). The V segment lost 5 bases and the J segment 8 bases; nucleotides outside the gene matches: 9. The CDR3 extends over 14 amino acids. The CDR3 nucleotides read TGTGCCAGCAGCCCCAGGGGGATGAGGGACACCATATATTTT. Translated, it gives CASSPRGMRDTIYF.